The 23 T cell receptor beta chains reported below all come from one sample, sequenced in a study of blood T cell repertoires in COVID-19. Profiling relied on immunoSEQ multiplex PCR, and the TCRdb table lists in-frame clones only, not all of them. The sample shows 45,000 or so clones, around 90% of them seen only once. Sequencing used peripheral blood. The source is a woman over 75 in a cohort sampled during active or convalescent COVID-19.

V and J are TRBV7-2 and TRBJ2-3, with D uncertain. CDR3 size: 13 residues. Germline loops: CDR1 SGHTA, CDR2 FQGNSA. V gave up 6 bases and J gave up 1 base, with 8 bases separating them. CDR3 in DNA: TGTGCCAGCAGTTCCGAGGGCACAGATACGCAGTATTTT. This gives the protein CASSSEGTDTQYF.

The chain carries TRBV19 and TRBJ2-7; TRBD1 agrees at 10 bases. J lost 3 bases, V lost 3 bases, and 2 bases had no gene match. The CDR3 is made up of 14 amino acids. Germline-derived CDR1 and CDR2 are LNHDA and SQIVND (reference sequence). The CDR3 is CASSIGTGVYEQYF. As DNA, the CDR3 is TGTGCCAGTAGTATCGGGACAGGGGTCTACGAGCAGTACTTC.

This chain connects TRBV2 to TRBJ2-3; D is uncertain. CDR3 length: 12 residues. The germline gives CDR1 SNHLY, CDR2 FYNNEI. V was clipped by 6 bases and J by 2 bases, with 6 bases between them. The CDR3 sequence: CASSPHTDTQYF. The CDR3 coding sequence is TGTGCCAGCAGCCCCCACACAGATACGCAGTATTTT.

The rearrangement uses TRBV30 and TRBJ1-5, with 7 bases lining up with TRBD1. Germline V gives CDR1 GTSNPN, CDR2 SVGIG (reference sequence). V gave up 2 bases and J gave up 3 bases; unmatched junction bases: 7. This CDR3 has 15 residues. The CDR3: CAWSRPDRDNQPQHF. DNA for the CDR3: TGTGCCTGGAGTAGGCCCGACAGGGACAATCAGCCCCAGCATTTT.

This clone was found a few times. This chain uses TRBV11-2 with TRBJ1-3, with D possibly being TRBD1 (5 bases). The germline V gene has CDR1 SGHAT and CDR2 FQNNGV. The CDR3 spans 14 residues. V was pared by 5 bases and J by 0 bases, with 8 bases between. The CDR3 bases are TGTGCCAGCAGCCCGACAGACTCTGGAAACACCATATATTTT. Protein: CASSPTDSGNTIYF.

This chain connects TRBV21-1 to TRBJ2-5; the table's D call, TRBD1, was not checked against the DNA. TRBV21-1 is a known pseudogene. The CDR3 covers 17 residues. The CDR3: CASSKGSGQVGQETQYF. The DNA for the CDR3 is TGTGCCAGCAGCAAAGGATCCGGACAGGTTGGACAGGAGACCCAGTACTTC.

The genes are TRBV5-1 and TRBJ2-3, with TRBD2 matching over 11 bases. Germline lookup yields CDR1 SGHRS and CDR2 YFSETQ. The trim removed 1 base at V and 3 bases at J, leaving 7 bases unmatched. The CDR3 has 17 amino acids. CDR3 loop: CASSLLASGRSTDTQYF. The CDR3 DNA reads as TGCGCCAGCAGCTTGCTAGCTAGCGGGAGGTCAACAGATACGCAGTATTTT.

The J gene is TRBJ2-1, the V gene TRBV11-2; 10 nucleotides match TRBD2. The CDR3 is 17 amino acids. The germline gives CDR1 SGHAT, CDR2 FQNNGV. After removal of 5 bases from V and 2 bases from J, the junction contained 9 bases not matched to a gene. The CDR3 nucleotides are TGTGCCAGCAGCCTAGGGACTAGCGCGTCCCCCTACAATGAGCAGTTCTTC. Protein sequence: CASSLGTSASPYNEQFF.

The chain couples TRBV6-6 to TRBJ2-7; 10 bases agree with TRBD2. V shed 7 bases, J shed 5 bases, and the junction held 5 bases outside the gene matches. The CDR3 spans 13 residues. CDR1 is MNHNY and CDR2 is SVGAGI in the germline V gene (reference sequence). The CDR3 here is CASNRGTSDEQYF. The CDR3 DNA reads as TGTGCCAGCAATAGGGGGACTAGCGACGAGCAGTACTTC.

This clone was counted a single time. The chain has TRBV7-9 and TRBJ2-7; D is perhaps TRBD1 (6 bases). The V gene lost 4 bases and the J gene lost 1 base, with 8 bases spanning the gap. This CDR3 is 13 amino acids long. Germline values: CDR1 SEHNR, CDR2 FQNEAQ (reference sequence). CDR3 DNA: TGTGCCAGCAGCTCCGGACAGTCCTACGAGCAGTACTTC. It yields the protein CASSSGQSYEQYF.

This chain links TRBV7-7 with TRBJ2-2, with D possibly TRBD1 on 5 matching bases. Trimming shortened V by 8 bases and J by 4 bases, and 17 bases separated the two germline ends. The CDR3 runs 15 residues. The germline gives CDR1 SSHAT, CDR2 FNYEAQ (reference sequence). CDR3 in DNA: TGTGCCAGCTCCGTAATAGGGGTAGGCACCGGGGAGCTGTTTTTT. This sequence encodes CASSVIGVGTGELFF.

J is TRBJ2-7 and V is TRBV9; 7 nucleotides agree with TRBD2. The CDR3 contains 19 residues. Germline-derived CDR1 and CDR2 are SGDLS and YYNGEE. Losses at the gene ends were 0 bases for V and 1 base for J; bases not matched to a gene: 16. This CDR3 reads CASSVVFGLETRQSYEQYF. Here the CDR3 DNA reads TGTGCCAGCAGCGTAGTATTCGGACTAGAAACCCGTCAGTCCTACGAGCAGTACTTC. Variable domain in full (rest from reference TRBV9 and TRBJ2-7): DSGVTQTPKHLITATGQRVTLRCSPRSGDLSVYWYQQSLDQGLQFLIQYYNGEERAKGNILERFSAQQFPDLHSELNLSSLELGDSALYFCASSVVFGLETRQSYEQYFGPGTRLTVT.

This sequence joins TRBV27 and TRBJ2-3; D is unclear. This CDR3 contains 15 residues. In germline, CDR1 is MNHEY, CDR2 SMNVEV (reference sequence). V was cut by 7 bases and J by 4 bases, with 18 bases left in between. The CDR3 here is CASMGSLFYPDTQYF. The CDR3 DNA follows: TGTGCCAGCATGGGCTCTCTTTTTTACCCAGATACGCAGTATTTT.

CDR3 nucleotides: TGTGCCAGCAGTAAACAGGGCGCGGAACAGCCCCAGCATTTT. Amino acid sequence: CASSKQGAEQPQHF. The chain employs TRBV2 and TRBJ1-5; possibly TRBD1 for D (6 bases). The CDR3 is 14 residues long. The V end lost 5 bases, the J end lost 7 bases, and 15 bases lay between the germline ends. The germline V gene has CDR1 SNHLY and CDR2 FYNNEI.

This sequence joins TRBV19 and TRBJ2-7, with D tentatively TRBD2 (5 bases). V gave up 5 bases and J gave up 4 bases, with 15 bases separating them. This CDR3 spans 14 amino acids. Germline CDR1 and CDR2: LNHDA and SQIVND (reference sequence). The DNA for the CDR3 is TGTGCCAGTAGTCCGGGATCAGCCCCTTACGAGCAGTACTTC. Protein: CASSPGSAPYEQYF.

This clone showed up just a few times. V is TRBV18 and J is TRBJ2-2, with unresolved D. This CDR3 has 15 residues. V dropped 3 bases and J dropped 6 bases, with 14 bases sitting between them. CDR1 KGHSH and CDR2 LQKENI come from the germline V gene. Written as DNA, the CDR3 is TGTGCCAGCTCACCTAGCTGGCTTCTTCCCGGGGAGCTGTTTTTT. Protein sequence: CASSPSWLLPGELFF. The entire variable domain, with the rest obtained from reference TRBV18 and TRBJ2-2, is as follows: NAGVMQNPRHLVRRRGQEARLRCSPMKGHSHVYWYRQLPEEGLKFMVYLQKENIIDESGMPKERFSAEFPKEGPSILRIQQVVRGDSAAYFCASSPSWLLPGELFFGEGSRLTVL.

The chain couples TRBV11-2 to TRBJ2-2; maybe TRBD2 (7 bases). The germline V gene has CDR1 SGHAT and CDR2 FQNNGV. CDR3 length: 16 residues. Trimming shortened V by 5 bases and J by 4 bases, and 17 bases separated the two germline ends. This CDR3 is CASSPLGGAITGELFF. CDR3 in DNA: TGTGCCAGCAGCCCTCTAGGGGGGGCTATCACCGGGGAGCTGTTTTTT.

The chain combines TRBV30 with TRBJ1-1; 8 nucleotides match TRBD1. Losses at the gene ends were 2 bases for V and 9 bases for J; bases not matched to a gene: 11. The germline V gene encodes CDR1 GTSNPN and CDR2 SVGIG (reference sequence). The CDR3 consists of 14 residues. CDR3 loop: CAWSSTGAIVQAFF. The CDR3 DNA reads TGTGCCTGGAGTTCGACAGGGGCCATCGTTCAAGCTTTCTTT.

CDR3 sequence: CASSRGRAGADTQYF. The CDR3 DNA follows: TGTGCCAGCAGCCGGGGGAGGGCGGGAGCAGATACGCAGTATTTT. This sequence joins TRBV7-2 and TRBJ2-3; 7 bases align to TRBD2. The CDR3 spans 15 residues. V lost 5 bases to trimming and J lost 4 bases; unmatched junction nucleotides: 9. Germline-derived CDR1 and CDR2 are SGHTA and FQGNSA.

The DNA for the CDR3 is TGTGCCAGCAGCCCGGACGCCAGGGTCTACGAGCAGTACTTC. Its translation: CASSPDARVYEQYF. This chain joins TRBV5-8 and TRBJ2-7; weak D call: TRBD1 (5 bases). Germline CDR1 is SGHTS and CDR2 is YDEGEE. V was pared by 4 bases and J by 3 bases, with 14 bases between. The CDR3 consists of 14 residues.

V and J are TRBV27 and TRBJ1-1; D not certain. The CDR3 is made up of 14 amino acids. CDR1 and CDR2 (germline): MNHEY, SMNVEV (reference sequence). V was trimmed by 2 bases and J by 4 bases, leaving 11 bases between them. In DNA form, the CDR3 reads TGTGCCAGCAGTTTAAACCTAGGAGGCACTGAAGCTTTCTTT. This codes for CASSLNLGGTEAFF.

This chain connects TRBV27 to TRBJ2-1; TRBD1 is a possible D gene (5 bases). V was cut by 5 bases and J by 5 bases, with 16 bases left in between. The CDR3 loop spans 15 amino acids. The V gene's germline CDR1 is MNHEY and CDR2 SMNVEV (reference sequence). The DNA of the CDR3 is TGTGCCAGCAGTGGCTGGGAACAGGCAAACAATGAGCAGTTCTTC. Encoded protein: CASSGWEQANNEQFF.

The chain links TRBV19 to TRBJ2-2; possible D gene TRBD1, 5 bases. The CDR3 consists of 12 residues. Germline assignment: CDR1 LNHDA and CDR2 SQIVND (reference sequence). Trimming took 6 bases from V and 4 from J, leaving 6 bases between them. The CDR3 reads CASRGVTGELFF. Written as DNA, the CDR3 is TGTGCCAGTAGAGGGGTCACCGGGGAGCTGTTTTTT.